The 11 T cell receptor beta chains listed next were all sequenced from one sample in a study of blood T cells in healthy people across ages. A second PCR, run for about 7 to 11 cycles, used a sample-barcoded 5' primer plus a J-beta primer mix. TCRdb passed the 5' RACE reads through MiXCR, listing each CDR3 protein once. The sample consists of over 1,200,000 distinct CDR3 sequences, almost 60% of them appearing once. The sample consisted of blood. The source of these receptors is a man between 18 and 29 years old in good health.

The chain's CDR3 is CASSLFEGPHGELFF. The CDR3 coding sequence is TGTGCCAGCAGCTTATTTGAGGGTCCGCACGGGGAGCTGTTTTTT. The chain combines TRBV7-6 with TRBJ2-2; TRBD2 is a possible D gene (5 bases). In germline, CDR1 is SGHVS, CDR2 FNYEAQ. V lost 2 bases and J 7 bases, leaving 14 bases between the germline ends. The CDR3 spans 15 residues. Complete variable domain (other parts from reference TRBV7-6 and TRBJ2-2): GAGVSQSPRYKVTKRGQDVALRCDPISGHVSLYWYRQALGQGPEFLTYFNYEAQQDKSGLPNDRFSAERPEGSISTLTIQRTEQRDSAMYRCASSLFEGPHGELFFGEGSRLTVL.

The CDR3 coding sequence is TGTGCCAGCAGCAAAGCGCGAAGTGGGGGATACAATGAGCAGTTCTTC. This gives the protein CASSKARSGGYNEQFF. This rearrangement joins TRBV21-1 to TRBJ2-1; the table names TRBD1, a call not compared with the DNA. TRBV21-1 is shown as a pseudogene. The CDR3 spans 16 residues.

The chain joins TRBV7-9 to TRBJ2-3; 10 bases map to TRBD2. The V gene's germline CDR1 is SEHNR and CDR2 FQNEAQ (reference sequence). The trim removed 5 bases at V and 5 bases at J, leaving 4 bases unmatched. The CDR3 sequence is 14 residues long. The CDR3 protein is CASSPRTSGDTQYF. The CDR3 nucleotides read TGTGCCAGCAGCCCCAGGACTAGCGGAGATACGCAGTATTTT. The whole variable domain, remainder taken from reference TRBV7-9 and TRBJ2-3, is DTGVSQNPRHKITKRGQNVTFRCDPISEHNRLYWYRQTLGQGPEFLTYFQNEAQLEKSRLLSDRFSAERPKGSFSTLEIQRTEQGDSAMYLCASSPRTSGDTQYFGPGTRLTVL.

In its sample, this clonotype was seen a few times. The rearrangement links TRBV12-3 or TRBV12-4 to TRBJ2-3; 10 bases map to TRBD1. This CDR3 spans 19 amino acids. Trimming took 3 bases from V and 2 from J; bases not matched to a gene: 14. The DNA for the CDR3 is TGTGCCAGCAGTTTGGATGGCCGCCGGGACAGGGGACCCACAGATACGCAGTATTTT. Its protein is CASSLDGRRDRGPTDTQYF.

The chain couples TRBV20-1 to TRBJ2-5; 7 bases line up with TRBD1. The J call is uncertain, as TRBJ2-4 better fits the DNA end. Looked up from germline, CDR1 is DFQATT and CDR2 is SNEGSKA (reference sequence). The CDR3 length is 15 residues. This chain's CDR3 is CSAPPDRARGNIQYF. The CDR3 DNA reads as TGCAGTGCCCCTCCCGACAGGGCCCGTGGGAACATTCAGTACTTC.

V and J are TRBV12-3 or TRBV12-4 and TRBJ2-5; 7 bases are a match to TRBD2. The CDR3 totals 16 residues. J gave up 5 bases and V 1 base, and 10 bases lay outside the gene matches. Here the CDR3 DNA reads TGTGCCAGCAGTTTAGTTGGGCGGGAGATTGACGAGACCCAGTACTTC. Amino acid sequence: CASSLVGREIDETQYF.

This chain connects TRBV4-1 to TRBJ2-5; D is perhaps TRBD1 (5 bases). The V and J ends lost 0 bases and 4 bases respectively, with 15 bases between them. Germline CDR1 MGHRA, CDR2 YSYEKL. This CDR3 is 16 amino acids long. CDR3 protein: CASSQDVRTSPETQYF. The CDR3 DNA sequence: TGCGCCAGCAGCCAAGACGTAAGGACATCACCAGAGACCCAGTACTTC.

V is TRBV14 and J is TRBJ2-6, with 7 positions matching TRBD1. The germline gives CDR1 SGHDN, CDR2 FVKESK. The CDR3 is 17 amino acids. V was pared by 3 bases and J by 0 bases, with 5 bases of the junction left unmatched. The CDR3 is CASSQTGISSGANVLTF. In DNA form, the CDR3 reads TGTGCCAGCAGCCAGACAGGGATTAGCTCTGGGGCCAACGTCCTGACTTTC. Full variable domain (rest looked up from reference TRBV14 and TRBJ2-6): EAGVTQFPSHSVIEKGQTVTLRCDPISGHDNLYWYRRVMGKEIKFLLHFVKESKQDESGMPNNRFLAERTGGTYSTLKVQPAELEDSGVYFCASSQTGISSGANVLTFGAGSRLTVL.

This chain connects TRBV29-1 to TRBJ1-2, with unresolved D. Germline CDR1 is SQVTM and CDR2 is ANQGSEA. The CDR3 has 12 residues. V shed 4 bases and J shed 6 bases, with 12 bases lying between them. CDR3 in amino acids: CSVAPGLNGYTF. Here the CDR3 DNA reads TGCAGCGTTGCCCCGGGTCTGAATGGCTACACCTTC.

V and J are TRBV7-8 and TRBJ2-7, with D unclear. Germline CDR1 SGHVS, CDR2 FQNEAQ. The length of the CDR3 is 16 residues. Trimming removed 1 base at V and 1 base at J, with 14 bases between. The CDR3: CASSLGRPTPSYEQYF. The CDR3 coding sequence is TGTGCCAGCAGCTTAGGGCGGCCAACCCCTTCCTACGAGCAGTACTTC.

The CDR3 reads CASSFETQRGTEAFF. The CDR3 bases are TGCGCCAGCAGCTTCGAAACCCAAAGAGGCACTGAAGCTTTCTTT. The chain is built from TRBV5-1 and TRBJ1-1, with no clear D. CDR1 is SGHRS, CDR2 YFSETQ, per germline. Trimming removed 2 bases from V and 4 bases from J, with 15 bases in between. The CDR3 length is 15 residues.